The rows below give T cell receptor beta chains drawn from one sample of a study of blood T cell repertoires in COVID-19. Repertoires were generated with immunoSEQ multiplex PCR, while TCRdb's copy carries only in-frame clones and drops some. Altogether over 120,000 clones are present, 60% to 85% being singletons, with the ten largest covering approximately 4.5%. Sequencing used peripheral blood. The receptors come from a woman of 80 years or more with active or convalescent COVID-19. Each CDR3 is given with its conserved first and last residue. D genes are given only for firm matches. Clone sizes are given selectively: once, few, many, or a class where the clone is expanded.

clone size,V gene,J gene,D gene,CDR3 protein,CDR3 DNA
-,TRBV18,TRBJ1-2,-,CASSPSQGSGYTF,TGTGCCAGCTCACCATCCCAGGGATCTGGCTACACCTTC
-,TRBV5-1,TRBJ2-5,-,CASSLAGPAGETQYF,TGCGCCAGCAGCTTGGCAGGCCCAGCAGGAGAGACCCAGTACTTC
-,TRBV19,TRBJ2-1,-,CASTTGVERKQFF,TGTGCCAGCACAACCGGGGTCGAAAGAAAGCAGTTCTTC
-,TRBV6-5,TRBJ2-3,-,CASIRTGTDTQYF,TGTGCCAGCATCCGGACTGGCACAGATACGCAGTATTTT
-,TRBV21-1,TRBJ2-5,-,CASSSGTDDQETQYF,TGTGCCAGCAGCAGCGGGACAGACGACCAAGAGACCCAGTACTTC
-,TRBV7-4,TRBJ2-3,-,CASSSRTDTQYF,TGTGCCAGCAGCTCCAGGACAGATACGCAGTATTTT
-,TRBV5-1,TRBJ2-5,-,CASSLGSGGVSQETQYF,TGCGCCAGCAGCTTGGGTTCCGGCGGGGTGAGCCAAGAGACCCAGTACTTC
-,TRBV7-5,TRBJ2-4,-,CASPRTGTPKNIQYF,TGTGCCAGCCCAAGGACAGGGACTCCCAAAAACATTCAGTACTTC
few,TRBV11-3,TRBJ2-2,-,CASSPGGGWAGELFF,TGTGCCAGCAGCCCTGGCGGAGGGTGGGCCGGGGAGCTGTTTTTT
-,TRBV6-1,TRBJ2-5,TRBD2,CASSELAGGQTQYF,TGTGCCAGCAGTGAACTAGCGGGGGGACAGACCCAGTACTTC
-,TRBV27,TRBJ2-5,TRBD1,CASSLRGTGGETQYF,TGTGCCAGCAGTTTACGGGGGACAGGGGGAGAGACCCAGTACTTC
few,TRBV4-2,TRBJ2-1,-,CASSVDWKGDNEQFF,TGTGCCAGCAGCGTGGACTGGAAGGGTGACAATGAGCAGTTCTTC
-,TRBV9,TRBJ2-1,TRBD1,CASSRMTGVGDNEQFF,TGTGCCAGCAGCCGGATGACAGGGGTGGGGGACAATGAGCAGTTCTTC
-,TRBV11-2,TRBJ1-6,TRBD1,CASSTLGGTGGSPLHF,TGTGCCAGCAGCACATTGGGTGGGACAGGCGGCTCACCCCTCCACTTT
-,TRBV5-4,TRBJ2-3,TRBD2,CAATSGGQFTDTQYF,TGTGCCGCAACTAGCGGGGGCCAATTCACAGATACGCAGTATTTT
-,TRBV18,TRBJ2-3,TRBD2,CASSPVMAGGTDTQYF,TGTGCCAGCTCACCGGTTATGGCGGGGGGCACAGATACGCAGTATTTT
-,TRBV6-5,TRBJ1-1,-,CASRSGESTEAFF,TGTGCCAGCAGGTCAGGGGAGAGCACTGAAGCTTTCTTT
-,TRBV7-9,TRBJ1-5,-,CASSTRGARQPQHF,TGTGCCAGCAGCACCAGGGGTGCGCGACAGCCCCAGCATTTT
few,TRBV19,TRBJ2-1,TRBD1,CASSQLGGEQFF,TGTGCCAGTAGCCAGCTAGGGGGCGAGCAGTTCTTC
-,TRBV9,TRBJ2-7,TRBD1,CASSVEVTGASYEQYF,TGTGCCAGCAGCGTAGAGGTGACAGGGGCTTCCTACGAGCAGTACTTC
-,TRBV5-1,TRBJ2-1,-,CASSPIAFGLSGSNEQFF,TGCGCCAGCAGTCCCATAGCCTTTGGACTCTCGGGGTCCAATGAGCAGTTCTTC
-,TRBV27,TRBJ2-5,-,CASSSIFVLPYQETQYF,TGTGCCAGCAGTTCAATTTTCGTATTACCCTATCAAGAGACCCAGTACTTC
-,TRBV5-1,TRBJ1-6,-,CASSPELGNSPLHF,TGCGCCAGCAGCCCGGAGCTAGGTAATTCACCCCTCCACTTT
few,TRBV6-1,TRBJ1-1,-,CASSGDPPTDSNTEAFF,TGTGCCAGCAGTGGGGATCCACCAACTGACAGCAACACTGAAGCTTTCTTT
-,TRBV6-5,TRBJ2-3,TRBD1,CASSLSRGKSDTQYF,TGTGCCAGCAGTTTAAGCAGGGGGAAATCAGATACGCAGTATTTT
-,TRBV6-1,TRBJ1-2,-,CASSELDSRLNYGYTF,TGTGCCAGCAGTGAACTGGACTCAAGGTTAAACTATGGCTACACCTTC
few,TRBV3-1/TRBV3-2,TRBJ1-1,-,CASSADSMNTEAFF,TGTGCCAGCAGCGCAGATAGCATGAACACTGAAGCTTTCTTT
-,TRBV4-3,TRBJ2-4,TRBD1,CASSQGLGGAGTKNIQYF,TGCGCCAGCAGCCAAGGTTTAGGGGGCGCAGGGACCAAAAACATTCAGTACTTC
-,TRBV5-4,TRBJ1-1,TRBD1,CASSLAAGGNTEAFF,TGTGCCAGCAGCTTGGCGGCAGGGGGGAACACTGAAGCTTTCTTT
-,TRBV19,TRBJ1-3,TRBD1,CASSVQGVSGNTIYF,TGTGCCAGTAGTGTACAGGGGGTTTCTGGAAACACCATATATTTT
-,TRBV10-2,TRBJ2-1,TRBD1,CASSELGQGYNEQFF,TGCGCCAGCAGTGAGTTAGGACAGGGCTACAATGAGCAGTTCTTC
-,TRBV9,TRBJ2-3,-,CASSALTDTQYF,TGTGCCAGCAGCGCCCTCACAGATACGCAGTATTTT
-,TRBV4-2,TRBJ2-7,-,CASSQPRDSTYEQYF,TGTGCCAGCAGCCAACCACGGGACTCAACCTACGAGCAGTACTTC
-,TRBV6-5,TRBJ2-1,TRBD1,CASSASGTAYNEQFF,TGTGCCAGCAGCGCCTCCGGGACAGCCTACAATGAGCAGTTCTTC
-,TRBV19,TRBJ1-1,TRBD1,CASSIPTGENTEAFF,TGTGCCAGTAGTATCCCGACAGGGGAGAACACTGAAGCTTTCTTT
-,TRBV18,TRBJ1-5,-,CASSNRGGTWPQHF,TGTGCCAGCTCGAACCGGGGGGGAACCTGGCCCCAGCATTTT
few,TRBV20-1,TRBJ2-1,TRBD1,CSASLLVTGDDEQFF,TGCAGTGCTAGTCTTCTCGTGACAGGGGACGATGAGCAGTTCTTC
-,TRBV9,TRBJ2-3,TRBD2,CASSLRTSPGDTQYF,TGTGCCAGCAGCCTCAGGACTAGCCCGGGGGATACGCAGTATTTT
once,TRBV21-1,TRBJ1-6,-,CASSSQWTENSPLHF,TGTGCCAGCAGCTCCCAGTGGACAGAGAATTCACCCCTCCACTTT
-,TRBV15,TRBJ2-5,TRBD2,CATSSGEGSVETQYF,TGTGCCACCAGCAGCGGGGAGGGGTCGGTGGAGACCCAGTACTTC
few,TRBV5-1,TRBJ2-2,-,CASSLAGGGNTGELFF,TGCGCCAGCAGCTTGGCCGGAGGAGGCAACACCGGGGAGCTGTTTTTT
-,TRBV5-1,TRBJ1-4,-,CASSLGVTITNEKLFF,TGCGCCAGCAGCTTGGGGGTGACTATAACTAATGAAAAACTGTTTTTT
few,TRBV7-2,TRBJ2-4,-,CASSLDFKNIQYF,TGTGCCAGCAGCTTAGACTTCAAAAACATTCAGTACTTC
-,TRBV27,TRBJ2-1,TRBD2,CASSPRAGTSGVNEQFF,TGTGCCAGCAGTCCGAGAGCCGGGACTAGCGGGGTCAATGAGCAGTTCTTC
-,TRBV7-3,TRBJ2-2,-,CASSETVRVGELFF,TGTGCCAGCAGCGAGACAGTTCGGGTCGGGGAGCTGTTTTTT
-,TRBV6-1,TRBJ1-1,-,CASSEGGGRTEAFF,TGTGCCAGCAGTGAAGGGGGAGGGCGCACTGAAGCTTTCTTT
few,TRBV24-1,TRBJ2-3,TRBD1,CATSDFNAAGGQDTQYF,TGTGCCACCAGTGATTTTAATGCGGCAGGGGGCCAGGATACGCAGTATTTT
-,TRBV6-1,TRBJ1-2,-,CASSEADSDYGYTF,TGTGCCAGCAGTGAAGCGGACAGCGACTATGGCTACACCTTC
-,TRBV7-8,TRBJ1-6,-,CASSLAGRLSSYNSPLHF,TGTGCCAGCAGCTTAGCGGGCAGATTAAGCTCCTATAATTCACCCCTCCACTTT
-,TRBV9,TRBJ2-7,TRBD1,CASSVRDSGSYEQYF,TGTGCCAGCAGCGTAAGGGACAGCGGTTCCTACGAGCAGTACTTC
-,TRBV5-8,TRBJ1-6,-,CASSSGARDSPLHF,TGTGCCAGCAGTTCAGGGGCCAGGGATTCACCCCTCCACTTT
-,TRBV28,TRBJ1-5,TRBD1,CASSGTGNQPQHF,TGTGCCAGCTCTGGGACAGGCAATCAGCCCCAGCATTTT
-,TRBV7-2,TRBJ2-3,TRBD2,CASSLGSGGAGDTQYF,TGTGCCAGCAGCTTAGGTAGCGGGGGGGCCGGGGATACGCAGTATTTT
once,TRBV9,TRBJ2-2,-,CASTLGSRGSGELFF,TGTGCCAGCACCTTGGGTAGCAGGGGAAGCGGGGAGCTGTTTTTT
-,TRBV3-1/TRBV3-2,TRBJ1-2,-,CASSPTGPYGYTF,TGTGCCAGCAGCCCAACAGGACCCTATGGCTACACCTTC
-,TRBV5-1,TRBJ1-4,TRBD1,CASSPAGGATNEKLFF,TGCGCCAGCAGCCCTGCAGGGGGAGCAACTAATGAAAAACTGTTTTTT
-,TRBV11-2,TRBJ2-2,TRBD2,CASSFGRSGGRLGELFF,TGTGCCAGCAGCTTCGGCCGTAGCGGGGGGCGGCTCGGGGAGCTGTTTTTT
-,TRBV24-1,TRBJ2-3,TRBD1,CATSNKPRDRGRTDTQYF,TGTGCCACCAGTAATAAGCCCCGGGACAGGGGGCGCACAGATACGCAGTATTTT
-,TRBV5-1,TRBJ2-5,TRBD2,CASSGGEQETQYF,TGCGCCAGCAGCGGGGGGGAACAAGAGACCCAGTACTTC
-,TRBV10-3,TRBJ2-7,-,CAISEGPTRTYEQYF,TGTGCCATCAGTGAGGGCCCGACGAGGACCTACGAGCAGTACTTC